This T cell receptor beta chain was captured in a study of regulatory T cells in long-lasting Graves disease. General study points: Persistent disease preferred TRBV28, TRBJ1-2 and TRBJ2-5.

The time point: newly diagnosed GD, antithyroid drugs for less than 3 months. Researchers made the TCR library from RNA that was extracted from PBMCs. HTBI primers from iRepertoire and Arm-PCR of CDR3 regions yielded the TCR beta libraries. Original processing notes: Identification across samples found 60 to 75 TRBV and about 13 TRBJ segments. MiXCR, run by TCRdb on the multiplex PCR reads, gives a single entry per CDR3 protein. These V and J calls rely on TCRdb rather than the paper's analysis. Seen here are 440,000 or so distinct CDR3 sequences, about 15% observed once, and the top ten hold approximately 16%. The V gene's germline CDR1 is MNHEY and CDR2 SVGEGT. Trimming at V came to 5 bases and at J to 7 bases, leaving 13 bases not matched to a gene. The CDR3 is 15 residues long. Ten or more counts support this clonotype. The antigen is not known. The same sample was also studied in work on T cells in Graves' hyperthyroidism and ophthalmopathy.

The gene calls are TRBV6-2 or TRBV6-3 and TRBJ1-2; 7 bases agree with TRBD1. The sequencing here drew on peripheral blood mononuclear cells (PBMCs), taken at new diagnosis, from a patient treated with antithyroid drugs. The TCR was taken from a woman aged 30 to 39 with Graves disease. DNA of the CDR3: TGTGCCAGCAGTGAAGCAAATTGGGACAGCGGTGGCTACACCTTC. This sequence encodes CASSEANWDSGGYTF.